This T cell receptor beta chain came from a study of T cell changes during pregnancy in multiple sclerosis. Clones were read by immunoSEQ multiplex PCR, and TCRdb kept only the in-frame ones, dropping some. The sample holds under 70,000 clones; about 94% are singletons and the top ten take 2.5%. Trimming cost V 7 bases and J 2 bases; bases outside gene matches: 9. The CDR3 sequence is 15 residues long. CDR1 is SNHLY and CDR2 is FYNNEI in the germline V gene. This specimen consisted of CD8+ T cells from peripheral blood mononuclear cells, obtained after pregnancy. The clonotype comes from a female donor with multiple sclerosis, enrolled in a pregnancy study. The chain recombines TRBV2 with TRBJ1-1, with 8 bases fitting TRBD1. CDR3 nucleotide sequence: TGTGCCAGCACGGTGGCAGGGGGCCTAAACACTGAAGCTTTCTTT. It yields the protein CASTVAGGLNTEAFF.